This T cell receptor beta chain is from a study of blood T cells in healthy people across ages. Looked up from germline, CDR1 is DFQATT and CDR2 is SNEGSKA (reference sequence). V shed 0 bases, J shed 0 bases, and the junction held 10 bases outside the gene matches. The CDR3 loop spans 17 amino acids. Combining a sample-barcoded 5' primer with a J-beta primer mix, a second PCR ran for about 7 to 11 cycles. TCRdb passed the 5' RACE reads through MiXCR, listing each CDR3 protein once. The repertoire holds about a million distinct CDR3 sequences, with roughly 50% as singletons. The clonotype originates from an older woman in good health. The V and J genes are TRBV20-1 and TRBJ1-2, with TRBD1 identical over 7 bases. Material for sequencing was blood. In nucleotides, the CDR3 is TGCAGTGCTAGAGATAGGACAGGTGGTCGAGCTAACTATGGCTACACCTTC. Translated, it gives CSARDRTGGRANYGYTF.